Listed here are 19 T cell receptor beta chains from one sample, sequenced in a study of identical twins (dated by TCRdb to 2015 to 2016). The receptor library was made with 5' RACE. TCRdb lists the instrument as Illumina HiSeq 2000. In-frame beta chains were kept once TCRdb had trimmed the public reads at Q25 with fastp and called clones with MiXCR. Entries that share a CDR3 protein sequence are merged under the most common genes and DNA. Recorded for this sample are under 900,000 distinct CDR3 sequences; approximately 13% of them occurred a single time. Around 1.6% of the sample goes to the ten largest clones. These data were also reused for a study on yellow fever vaccine responses in identical twins.

Material: PBMCs. The receptors were sampled from a young woman in good health.

This clonotype has more than one count but fewer than ten. The chain links TRBV7-9 to TRBJ2-1; tentatively, D is TRBD1 (6 bases). V was clipped by 5 bases and J by 6 bases, with 14 bases between them. Germline CDR1 and CDR2: SEHNR and FQNEAQ (reference sequence). CDR3 length: 14 amino acids. In nucleotides, the CDR3 is TGTGCCAGCAGCACAGGGAGTCTGGTCAATGAGCAGTTCTTC. This sequence encodes CASSTGSLVNEQFF.

The genes are TRBV2 and TRBJ1-2; weak D call: TRBD1 (5 bases). The CDR3 runs to 12 residues. Germline CDR1 is SNHLY and CDR2 is FYNNEI. With 3 bases removed from V and 7 bases from J, the gap between germline ends came to 9 bases. CDR3 DNA: TGTGCCAGCAGTGATGTGGGACGTGGCTACACCTTC. Protein product: CASSDVGRGYTF.

The CDR3 DNA is TGCAGTGCTAGAGACTACCGCAGCGGGACCGTCTACGAGCAGTACTTC. Its protein is CSARDYRSGTVYEQYF. This sequence joins TRBV20-1 and TRBJ2-7; 7 bases agree with TRBD2. The ends lost 0 bases at V and 3 bases at J; junction bases unmatched: 11. The CDR3 has 16 amino acids. Germline loops: CDR1 DFQATT, CDR2 SNEGSKA (reference sequence).

V is TRBV7-8 and J is TRBJ2-2; no clear D gene. Germline V lookup: CDR1 SGHVS, CDR2 FQNEAQ. V lost 1 base to trimming and J lost 7 bases, with 16 bases between them. The CDR3 has 16 residues. The CDR3 here is CASSLDLRRSGGELFF. CDR3 coding DNA: TGTGCCAGCAGCTTAGACCTCCGACGTTCCGGCGGGGAGCTGTTTTTT.

The CDR3 DNA reads as TGTGCCAGCAGTTCCTTACTCCGGGACACCTATGGAGAGCAGTACTTC. Translation gives CASSSLLRDTYGEQYF. This chain links TRBV28 with TRBJ2-7; possible D gene TRBD1, 6 bases. This CDR3 contains 16 residues. CDR1 MDHEN and CDR2 SYDVKM come from the germline V gene. The V gene lost 4 bases and the J gene lost 7 bases, with 23 bases spanning the gap. Complete variable domain (other parts from reference TRBV28 and TRBJ2-7): DVKVTQSSRYLVKRTGEKVFLECVQDMDHENMFWYRQDPGLGLRLIYFSYDVKMKEKGDIPEGYSVSREKKERFSLILESASTNQTSMYLCASSSLLRDTYGEQYFGPGTRLTVT.

This chain links TRBV20-1 with TRBJ1-4; D gene ambiguous. Trimming cost V 6 bases and J 0 bases, with 11 bases left between them. The CDR3 length is 14 residues. Germline CDR1 and CDR2: DFQATT and SNEGSKA (reference sequence). The CDR3 nucleotides are TGCAGTGCGGAACGGAAATCAACTAATGAAAAACTGTTTTTT. Translating it yields CSAERKSTNEKLFF.

V usage is TRBV28 and J usage is TRBJ2-1; 13 bases agree with TRBD2. In germline, CDR1 is MDHEN, CDR2 SYDVKM. This CDR3 has 15 amino acids. The V segment lost 5 bases and the J segment 7 bases; nucleotides outside the gene matches: 5. CDR3 residues: CASSRGTSGENEQFF. For the CDR3, the DNA is TGTGCCAGCAGTCGCGGGACTAGCGGGGAGAATGAGCAGTTCTTC.

The table lists this clonotype with a few counts. The chain has TRBV20-1 and TRBJ2-1; 8 bases map to TRBD2. The germline gives CDR1 DFQATT, CDR2 SNEGSKA (reference sequence). CDR3 length: 16 amino acids. V shed 6 bases and J 9 bases; nucleotides not matched to a gene: 19. The CDR3 DNA reads as TGCAGTGCCACAAGCAGGGGACTAGATAGCTTGGTTGAGCAGTTCTTC. The encoded protein is CSATSRGLDSLVEQFF.

The chain has TRBV6-1 and TRBJ2-5; TRBD1 matches 11 bases. Germline assignment: CDR1 MNHNS and CDR2 SASEGT. The CDR3 runs to 15 residues. After removal of 5 bases from V and 10 bases from J, the junction contained 12 bases not matched to a gene. Here the CDR3 reads CASSKDSRDRGFQYF. DNA for the CDR3: TGTGCCAGCAGTAAAGACTCTCGGGACAGGGGGTTCCAGTACTTC.

This chain connects TRBV6-1 to TRBJ2-2, with a possible D match to TRBD1 (5 bases). Germline CDR1 is MNHNS and CDR2 is SASEGT. The CDR3 consists of 15 residues. Trimming took off 7 bases at V and 3 bases at J, with 15 bases between the two ends. The CDR3 sequence: CASTRTGGYTGELFF. Here the CDR3 DNA reads TGTGCCAGCACCCGTACAGGCGGATACACCGGGGAGCTGTTTTTT.

This clonotype has just a few counts. The chain joins TRBV5-1 to TRBJ2-7; a possible D gene is TRBD2 (6 bases). Germline assignment: CDR1 SGHRS and CDR2 YFSETQ. Trimming took off 3 bases at V and 6 bases at J, with 10 bases between the two ends. The CDR3 consists of 12 residues. The CDR3 protein is CASSSEGGEQYV. The CDR3 coding sequence is TGCGCCAGCAGCTCCGAGGGAGGCGAGCAGTACGTC.

This clonotype was seen a few times. The V and J genes are TRBV5-5 and TRBJ2-7; D is unclear. The CDR3 spans 13 residues. Germline CDR1 is SGHKS and CDR2 is YYEKEE (reference sequence). V lost 3 bases and J 2 bases, leaving 9 bases between the germline ends. The CDR3 nucleotides are TGTGCCAGCAGCTCCGAAGTACCCTACGAGCAGTACGTC. Amino acid sequence: CASSSEVPYEQYV.

Of note for this clonotype: The CDR3 does not close with the conserved phenylalanine or tryptophan, likely indicating a read error. The CDR3 reads CASSFSGDAYNEQFS. For the CDR3, the DNA is TGTGCCAGCAGCTTTAGCGGGGACGCCTACAATGAGCAGTTCTCC. The gene calls are TRBV7-6 and TRBJ2-1; 8 bases match TRBD2. V shed 3 bases, J shed 2 bases, and the junction held 3 bases outside the gene matches. This CDR3 spans 15 amino acids. From germline, CDR1 is SGHVS and CDR2 FNYEAQ.

This clonotype was counted a few times. CDR3 in DNA: TGTGCCAGCAGCTTGGTGACAGGGGGCATGCAGCCCCAGCATTTT. Translating gives CASSLVTGGMQPQHF. This chain connects TRBV5-5 to TRBJ1-5; 10 positions match TRBD1. V lost 0 bases, J lost 7 bases, and 4 bases stayed unmatched. The CDR3 runs to 15 residues. CDR1 and CDR2 from the germline V gene are SGHKS and YYEKEE (reference sequence).

This clonotype came up many times. The gene calls are TRBV12-3 or TRBV12-4 and TRBJ1-5, with TRBD1 matching over 8 bases. V shed 6 bases, J shed 3 bases, and the junction held 4 bases outside the gene matches. The CDR3 sequence is 14 residues long. In nucleotides, the CDR3 is TGTGCCAGCAGCTTGACAGGGGTCAATCAGCCCCAGCATTTT. Protein: CASSLTGVNQPQHF.

There are a few counts of this clonotype. V usage is TRBV4-1 and J usage is TRBJ1-6; D not certain. The CDR3 sequence is 14 residues long. The germline V and J ends were trimmed by 1 base and 8 bases, with 9 bases remaining between them. The V gene's germline CDR1 is MGHRA and CDR2 YSYEKL. CDR3 protein: CASSQGDRYSPLHF. CDR3 bases: TGCGCCAGCAGCCAAGGTGACCGATATTCACCCCTCCACTTT.

This clonotype was recorded a few times. The rearrangement links TRBV28 to TRBJ2-3, with D perhaps assigned TRBD1 or TRBD2 (5 bases each). Trimming pared 5 bases from V and 4 bases from J, leaving 13 bases between. Germline V lookup: CDR1 MDHEN, CDR2 SYDVKM. CDR3 length equals 14 residues. Here the CDR3 DNA reads TGTGCCAGCAGTAAACCGGGACGACCAGATACGCAGTATTTT. Translation: CASSKPGRPDTQYF. Together with reference TRBV28 and TRBJ2-3, the CDR3 gives the full variable domain: DVKVTQSSRYLVKRTGEKVFLECVQDMDHENMFWYRQDPGLGLRLIYFSYDVKMKEKGDIPEGYSVSREKKERFSLILESASTNQTSMYLCASSKPGRPDTQYFGPGTRLTVL.

This sequence joins TRBV29-1 and TRBJ2-5, with a weak D call TRBD2 (7 bases). Trimming took 6 bases from V and 2 from J, leaving 16 bases between them. In germline, CDR1 is SQVTM, CDR2 ANQGSEA. The CDR3 sequence is 14 residues long. CDR3 residues: CSVPWGGSQETQYF. CDR3 nucleotide sequence: TGCAGCGTCCCGTGGGGGGGCTCTCAAGAGACCCAGTACTTC.

This clonotype was observed a few times. The chain uses TRBV10-3 and TRBJ2-6; the D is unclear. CDR1 and CDR2 from the germline V gene are ENHRY and SYGVKD. The V gene lost 11 bases and the J gene lost 0 bases, with 11 bases spanning the gap. This CDR3 is built from 14 residues. CDR3 region: CASKPASGANVLTF. The CDR3 bases are TGTGCCTCGAAGCCGGCCTCTGGGGCCAACGTCCTGACTTTC.